These 20 T cell receptor beta chains share one sample of origin, sequenced in a study of shared clonotypes between healthy human individuals. Only in-frame clones appear in the TCRdb table, and some are missing; sequencing was by immunoSEQ multiplex PCR. The profile shows hundreds of thousands of clones, less than 80% of them singletons. Sequenced input: PBMCs. The receptors shown here come from a woman between 40 and 55 years old in good health. Some clones in this sample may be carry-over from other donors' samples.

This chain joins TRBV15 and TRBJ2-7; D is possibly TRBD2 (7 bases). Germline CDR1 and CDR2: LNHNV and YYDKDF (reference sequence). CDR3 size: 17 residues. The V and J ends lost 0 bases and 1 base respectively, with 16 bases between them. In DNA, the CDR3 is TGTGCCACCAGCAGAGACGATACAGGGAGGGGGTCCTACGAGCAGTACTTC. It codes for CATSRDDTGRGSYEQYF.

V is TRBV15 and J is TRBJ1-4; TRBD1 matches at 7 bases. From germline, CDR1 is LNHNV and CDR2 YYDKDF (reference sequence). This CDR3 contains 17 residues. V lost 0 bases, J lost 8 bases, and 12 bases stayed unmatched. The CDR3, as DNA: TGTGCCACCAGCAGAGAAGGATGGAACAGGGGAGGGGAAAAACTGTTTTTT. This gives the protein CATSREGWNRGGEKLFF.

This clone was detected a few times. V and J are TRBV5-1 and TRBJ1-1, with D tentatively TRBD1 (5 bases). Germline CDR1 and CDR2: SGHRS and YFSETQ. The CDR3 is 16 amino acids. Deletions cut 4 bases from V and 2 bases from J, with 18 bases between. CDR3 DNA sequence: TGCGCCAGCAGCCCCCTACTTGGGACCGCCAACACTGAAGCTTTCTTT. This codes for CASSPLLGTANTEAFF. The variable domain in full, with the rest retrieved from reference TRBV5-1 and TRBJ1-1, is KAGVTQTPRYLIKTRGQQVTLSCSPISGHRSVSWYQQTPGQGLQFLFEYFSETQRNKGNFPGRFSGRQFSNSRSEMNVSTLELGDSALYLCASSPLLGTANTEAFFGQGTRLTVV.

Points on this clone: The sample contains more than one DNA sequence encoding this CDR3. The V and J genes are TRBV27 and TRBJ2-7, with a tentative D call TRBD2 (5 bases). Germline CDR1 MNHEY, CDR2 SMNVEV (reference sequence). Trimming took 9 bases from V and 3 from J, leaving 6 bases between them. The CDR3 contains 10 residues. The CDR3 region is CASGLYEQYF. The CDR3 coding sequence is TGTGCCAGTGGACTCTACGAGCAGTACTTC.

The V and J genes are TRBV19 and TRBJ2-1; D remains unclear. Per the germline V gene, CDR1 is LNHDA and CDR2 is SQIVND (reference sequence). The CDR3 loop spans 14 amino acids. Trimming pared 4 bases from V and 7 bases from J, leaving 14 bases between. The CDR3 DNA reads as TGTGCCAGTAGTAGCGGATATCGGAATAATGAGCAGTTCTTC. Residues: CASSSGYRNNEQFF. Looking up the rest from reference TRBV19 and TRBJ2-1 gives the full variable domain: DGGITQSPKYLFRKEGQNVTLSCEQNLNHDAMYWYRQDPGQGLRLIYYSQIVNDFQKGDIAEGYSVSREKKESFPLTVTSAQKNPTAFYLCASSSGYRNNEQFFGPGTRLTVL.

This clone was counted a few times. The chain links TRBV5-1 to TRBJ1-1, with D maybe TRBD1 (5 bases). Germline CDR1 SGHRS, CDR2 YFSETQ. The CDR3 loop spans 15 amino acids. Trimming cost V 4 bases and J 5 bases, with 18 bases left between them. CDR3 sequence (DNA): TGCGCCAGCAGCCCCCTGGGGCCAAGCCGAACTGAAGCTTTCTTT. It encodes CASSPLGPSRTEAFF. Drawing the rest from reference TRBV5-1 and TRBJ1-1, the complete variable domain is KAGVTQTPRYLIKTRGQQVTLSCSPISGHRSVSWYQQTPGQGLQFLFEYFSETQRNKGNFPGRFSGRQFSNSRSEMNVSTLELGDSALYLCASSPLGPSRTEAFFGQGTRLTVV.

Worth noting for this clone: This CDR3 is also generated by other DNA sequences in the sample. This sequence joins TRBV5-4 and TRBJ1-2; D not resolved. The V gene's germline CDR1 is SGHNT and CDR2 YYREEE (reference sequence). Trimming took 0 bases from V and 5 from J, leaving 5 bases between them. This CDR3 region has 12 residues. The CDR3 region has the DNA TGTGCCAGCAGCTTGGAAGGGTATGGCTACACCTTC. Its protein is CASSLEGYGYTF.

The gene calls are TRBV7-3 and TRBJ2-3; D gene ambiguous. This CDR3 contains 16 residues. Germline V gene sequence: CDR1 SGHTA, CDR2 FQGTGA. V was trimmed by 5 bases and J by 0 bases, leaving 15 bases between them. Written as DNA, the CDR3 is TGTGCCAGCAGCCCTTGGTATAGCTCTAGCACAGATACGCAGTATTTT. Protein product: CASSPWYSSSTDTQYF.

The chain combines TRBV6-6 with TRBJ2-1; unclear D gene. This CDR3 is built from 16 residues. Trimming took 0 bases from V and 6 from J, leaving 15 bases between them. Germline CDR1 MNHNY, CDR2 SVGAGI (reference sequence). The CDR3 loop reads CASSYSSRPVPNEQFF. CDR3 nucleotides: TGTGCCAGCAGTTACTCGAGTCGTCCAGTTCCCAATGAGCAGTTCTTC.

V is TRBV11-2 and J is TRBJ2-1; D not resolved. The CDR3 sequence is 14 residues long. Trimming removed 5 bases at V and 6 bases at J, with 14 bases between. Germline V gene sequence: CDR1 SGHAT, CDR2 FQNNGV. The chain's CDR3 is CASSPMMTINEQFF. In DNA, the CDR3 is TGTGCCAGCAGCCCAATGATGACAATCAATGAGCAGTTCTTC.

This clone was recorded only once. The chain combines TRBV2 with TRBJ1-3; D is unclear. Trimming stripped 7 bases from V and 0 bases from J, with 10 bases between. Germline CDR1 reads SNHLY; CDR2 reads FYNNEI. This CDR3 region has 14 residues. CDR3 loop: CASNKERSGNTIYF. CDR3 sequence (DNA): TGTGCCAGCAACAAAGAGCGCTCTGGAAACACCATATATTTT. Supplemented by reference TRBV2 and TRBJ1-3, the full variable domain reads EPEVTQTPSHQVTQMGQEVILRCVPISNHLYFYWYRQILGQKVEFLVSFYNNEISEKSEIFDDQFSVERPDGSNFTLKIRSTKLEDSAMYFCASNKERSGNTIYFGEGSWLTVV.

The DNA for the CDR3 is TGTGCCAGCTCACCTAACCGTGGGGAACTAATTTATGGCTACACCTTC. Translating it yields CASSPNRGELIYGYTF. V usage is TRBV18 and J usage is TRBJ1-2; the D is unclear. V lost 3 bases, J lost 5 bases, and 19 bases lay in between. Germline values: CDR1 KGHSH, CDR2 LQKENI. This CDR3 contains 16 residues. Drawing the rest from reference TRBV18 and TRBJ1-2, the complete variable domain is NAGVMQNPRHLVRRRGQEARLRCSPMKGHSHVYWYRQLPEEGLKFMVYLQKENIIDESGMPKERFSAEFPKEGPSILRIQQVVRGDSAAYFCASSPNRGELIYGYTFGSGTRLTVV.

The chain links TRBV11-3 to TRBJ2-3; 9 bases fit TRBD2. J gave up 1 base and V 1 base, and 6 bases lay outside the gene matches. The CDR3 totals 17 residues. CDR1 and CDR2 from the germline V gene are SGHNT and YENEEA. The DNA for the CDR3 is TGTGCCAGCAGCTTAGGGGCTAGCGGGATTGGCACAGATACGCAGTATTTT. Its translation: CASSLGASGIGTDTQYF.

This clone was seen a single time. The chain recombines TRBV5-1 with TRBJ2-3; 8 bases match TRBD2. Germline V lookup: CDR1 SGHRS, CDR2 YFSETQ. The V and J ends lost 0 bases and 3 bases, in that order; junction bases with no gene match: 3. This CDR3 region has 15 residues. CDR3 coding DNA: TGCGCCAGCAGCTTGGTTGCTAGCGGGACAGATACGCAGTATTTT. Protein sequence: CASSLVASGTDTQYF.

Comments on this clone: Only one base separates this from a far larger clonotype, so it likely reflects a read error. The rearrangement links TRBV7-9 to TRBJ2-2; 10 bases map to TRBD2. The CDR3 totals 18 residues. CDR1 is SEHNR, CDR2 FQNEAQ, per germline (reference sequence). V lost 5 bases and J lost 2; bases outside the gene matches: 11. CDR3 loop: CASSPGTSETENTGELFF. Here the CDR3 DNA reads TGTGCCAGCAGCCCGGGGACTAGCGAGACCGAAAACACCGGGGAGCTGTTTTTT. The full variable domain, in which reference TRBV7-9 and TRBJ2-2 provide the parts outside the CDR3, is DTGVSQNPRHKITKRGQNVTFRCDPISEHNRLYWYRQTLGQGPEFLTYFQNEAQLEKSRLLSDRFSAERPKGSFSTLEIQRTEQGDSAMYLCASSPGTSETENTGELFFGEGSRLTVL.

With respect to this clone: This sequence is one base from a far larger clone and is likely a read error. This chain uses TRBV5-4 with TRBJ2-4; 8 bases agree with TRBD2. V trimming: 4 bases; J trimming: 4 bases; junction bases outside the gene matches: 4. This CDR3 region has 14 residues. The germline V gene encodes CDR1 SGHNT and CDR2 YYREEE (reference sequence). CDR3 DNA: TGTGCCAGCAGCCGTGCTAGCGGGAAAAACATTCAGTACTTC. This codes for CASSRASGKNIQYF.

This clone was picked up a small number of times. The chain recombines TRBV5-1 with TRBJ1-2; D not certain. Trimming left V 3 bases short and J 4 bases short, with 10 bases between. CDR3 length: 13 residues. Germline CDR1 is SGHRS and CDR2 is YFSETQ. The CDR3 loop is CASSSDPTYGYTF. CDR3 coding DNA: TGCGCCAGCAGCTCGGACCCTACCTATGGCTACACCTTC.

V usage is TRBV6-5 and J usage is TRBJ2-7, with TRBD2 as a possible D gene (5 bases). Germline assignment: CDR1 MNHEY and CDR2 SVGAGI. Trimming shortened V by 0 bases and J by 8 bases, and 11 bases separated the two germline ends. There are 13 residues in the CDR3. CDR3 in amino acids: CASSYSSLAKQYF. The DNA for the CDR3 is TGTGCCAGCAGTTACTCGTCGCTAGCAAAGCAGTACTTC.

This clone was counted a few times. The rearrangement uses TRBV10-3 and TRBJ2-2; D perhaps matches TRBD2 (5 bases). The CDR3 extends over 14 amino acids. V was clipped by 5 bases and J by 4 bases, with 11 bases between them. Germline CDR1 and CDR2: ENHRY and SYGVKD. CDR3 region: CAISQGLPTGELFF. In DNA, the CDR3 is TGTGCCATCAGTCAAGGACTTCCCACCGGGGAGCTGTTTTTT.

The chain links TRBV5-1 to TRBJ2-3, with 9 bases identical to TRBD1. V trimming: 0 bases; J trimming: 4 bases; junction bases outside the gene matches: 3. The CDR3 has 15 residues. CDR1 and CDR2 from the germline V gene are SGHRS and YFSETQ. The CDR3 protein is CASSLEDRGSDTQYF. CDR3 DNA sequence: TGCGCCAGCAGCTTGGAGGACAGGGGTTCAGATACGCAGTATTTT.